This TCR beta chain was observed in a study of T cells in Graves' hyperthyroidism and ophthalmopathy. Amplified TCR beta CDR3 regions came from RNA transcripts. First-round RT-PCR of the TCR CDR3 relied on the HTBI primer set. TCRdb independently ran MiXCR on the multiplex PCR reads; one entry per CDR3 protein. The table has 200,000 to 250,000 distinct CDR3 sequences, approximately 16% seen once. This clonotype was seen many times. This receptor was taken from a woman under 30 with Graves' ophthalmopathy. The sample comprised blood.

CDR3: CASSLVDRGIEKLFF. CDR3 nucleotides: TGTGCCAGCAGCTTAGTGGACAGGGGAATTGAAAAACTGTTTTTT. This chain connects TRBV7-9 to TRBJ1-4; TRBD1 aligns across 9 bases. V shed 1 base, J shed 7 bases, and the junction held 4 bases outside the gene matches. CDR1 and CDR2 (germline): SEHNR, FQNEAQ (reference sequence). The CDR3 sequence is 15 residues long.